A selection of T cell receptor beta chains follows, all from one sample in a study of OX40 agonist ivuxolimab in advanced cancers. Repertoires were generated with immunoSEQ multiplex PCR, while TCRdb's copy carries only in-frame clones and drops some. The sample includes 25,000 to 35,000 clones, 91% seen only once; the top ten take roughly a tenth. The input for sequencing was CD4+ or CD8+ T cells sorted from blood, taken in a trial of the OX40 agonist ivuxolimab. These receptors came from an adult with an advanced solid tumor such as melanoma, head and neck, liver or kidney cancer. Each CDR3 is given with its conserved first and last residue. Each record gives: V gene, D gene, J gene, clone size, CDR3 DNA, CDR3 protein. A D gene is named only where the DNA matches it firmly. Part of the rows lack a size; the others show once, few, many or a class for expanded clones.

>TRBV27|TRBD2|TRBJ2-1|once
TGTGCCAGCAGCTCACTAGCGGGAGCCCCCTACAATGAGCAGTTCTTC
CASSSLAGAPYNEQFF
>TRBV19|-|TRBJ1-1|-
TGTGCCAGTAGTATGGGGTCGGCTAGCACTGAAGCTTTCTTT
CASSMGSASTEAFF
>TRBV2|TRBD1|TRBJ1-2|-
TGTGCCAGCAGGGACAGGAAAGTCTCTAACTATGGCTACACCTTC
CASRDRKVSNYGYTF
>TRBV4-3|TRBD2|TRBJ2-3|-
TGCGCCAGCAGCCAAGAGGCTAGCGGGAGGGCCGGGGATACGCAGTATTTT
CASSQEASGRAGDTQYF
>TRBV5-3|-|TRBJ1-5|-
TGTGCCAGAAGCTTGGGGACACAAGGTGGAGTCAATCAGCCCCAGCATTTT
CARSLGTQGGVNQPQHF
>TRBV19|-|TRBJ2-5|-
TGTGCCAGTAGTATTTGGGGGGCTGTGGAGACCCAGTACTTC
CASSIWGAVETQYF
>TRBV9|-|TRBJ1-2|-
TGTGCCAGCAGCGTAGGCGAGGACTATGGCTACACCTTC
CASSVGEDYGYTF
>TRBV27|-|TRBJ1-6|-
TGTGCCAGCAGTTCCTCCTTTAGGAGCTCCTATAATTCACCCCTCCACTTT
CASSSSFRSSYNSPLHF
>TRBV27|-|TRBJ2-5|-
TGTGCCAGCAGTCCCGGGACTGGGGTTTGGGAGACCCAGTACTTC
CASSPGTGVWETQYF
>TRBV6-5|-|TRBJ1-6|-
TGTGCCAGCAGTTACGTCACGAGCTCCTATAATTCACCCCTCCACTTT
CASSYVTSSYNSPLHF
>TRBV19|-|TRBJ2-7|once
TGTGCCAGTAGTATAGGGGGGAACGAGCAGTACTTC
CASSIGGNEQYF
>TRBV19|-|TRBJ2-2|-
TGTGCCAGCAGCCTTGGTCCCGGGGAGCTGTTTTTT
CASSLGPGELFF
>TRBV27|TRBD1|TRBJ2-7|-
TGTGCCAGCAGTTTTACAGGGGCCGAGCAGTACTTC
CASSFTGAEQYF
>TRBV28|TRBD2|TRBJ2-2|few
TGTGCCAGCAGTTCCAGACTAGGCGGGAGTATCGAGGAGCTGTTTTTT
CASSSRLGGSIEELFF
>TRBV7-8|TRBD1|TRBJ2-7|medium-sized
TGTGCCAGCAGTCCGACAGGGGGCGGAACATCCTACGAGCAGTACTTC
CASSPTGGGTSYEQYF
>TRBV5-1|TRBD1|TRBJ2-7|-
TGCGCCAGCAGCTTGGTAGGGGGCGAAATCTCCTACGAGCAGTACTTC
CASSLVGGEISYEQYF
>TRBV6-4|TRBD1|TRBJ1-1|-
TGTGCCAGCAGTGAGGGGACAGACTACAACACTGAAGCTTTCTTT
CASSEGTDYNTEAFF
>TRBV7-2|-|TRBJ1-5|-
TGTGCCAGCAGCGGCAGCCTAGGGGGCAATCAGCCCCAGCATTTT
CASSGSLGGNQPQHF
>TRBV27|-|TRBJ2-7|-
TGTGCCAGCAGTGACAGCCTAACCTACGAGCAGTACTTC
CASSDSLTYEQYF
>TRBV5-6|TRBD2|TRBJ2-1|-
TGTGCCAGCAGCTTGAAACTAGCGATTGGTGAGCAGTTCTTC
CASSLKLAIGEQFF
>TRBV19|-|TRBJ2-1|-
TGTGCCAGTAGCACCGTGGGCTGGACGTACAATGAGCAGTTCTTC
CASSTVGWTYNEQFF
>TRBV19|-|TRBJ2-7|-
TGTGCCAGTAGTATCACAGGGACGGGGGAGCAGTACTTC
CASSITGTGEQYF
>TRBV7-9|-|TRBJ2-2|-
TGTGCCAGCAGCAAAACTGAGGACACCGGGGAGCTGTTTTTT
CASSKTEDTGELFF
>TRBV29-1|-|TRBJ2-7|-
TGCAGCGTACAACTCTCCTACGAGCAGTACTTC
CSVQLSYEQYF
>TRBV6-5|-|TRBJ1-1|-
TGTGCCAGCAGTTTACAGGGACTGAACACTGAAGCTTTCTTT
CASSLQGLNTEAFF
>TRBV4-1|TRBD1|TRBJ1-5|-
TGCGCCAGCAGCCACGGACAGGGATTACGGGGAGGCAATCAGCCCCAGCATTTT
CASSHGQGLRGGNQPQHF
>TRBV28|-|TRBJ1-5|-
TGTGCCAGCAGTTCAGTCGGGCGGAGCAATCAGCCCCAGCATTTT
CASSSVGRSNQPQHF
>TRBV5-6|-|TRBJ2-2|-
TGTGCCAGCAGCTTGGGTGGAGGGGAGCTGTTTTTT
CASSLGGGELFF
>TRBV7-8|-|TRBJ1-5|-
TGTGCCAGCAGCTTAGGGGCGAACAATCAGCCCCAGCATTTT
CASSLGANNQPQHF
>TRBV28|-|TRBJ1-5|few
TGTGCCAGCACGCTAGAGGGATATCAGCCCCAGCATTTT
CASTLEGYQPQHF
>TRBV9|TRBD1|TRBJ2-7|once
TGTGCCAGCAGCGTAGGAGCCGGGACAGGGGGCTACGAGCAGTACTTC
CASSVGAGTGGYEQYF
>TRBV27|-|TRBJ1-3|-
TGTGCCAGCAGTTTGGGACCTAACCCTGGAAACACCATATATTTT
CASSLGPNPGNTIYF
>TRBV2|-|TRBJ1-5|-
TGTGCCAGCAGAGCTACAGGGCACTATAGCAATCAGCCCCAGCATTTT
CASRATGHYSNQPQHF
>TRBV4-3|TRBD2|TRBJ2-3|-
TGCGCCAGCAGCCAAGATCTCGGAGGCCGGGAGGAGACAGATACGCAGTATTTT
CASSQDLGGREETDTQYF
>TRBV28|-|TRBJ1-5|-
TGTGCCAGCAGTTTATCTCTGTATAGCAATCAGCCCCAGCATTTT
CASSLSLYSNQPQHF
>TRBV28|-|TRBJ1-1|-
TGTGCCAGCAGTTTATACCAGGGTAGCATGAACACTGAAGCTTTCTTT
CASSLYQGSMNTEAFF
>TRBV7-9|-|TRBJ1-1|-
TGTGCCAGCAGCTTAATATACGGTACATATAACACTGAAGCTTTCTTT
CASSLIYGTYNTEAFF
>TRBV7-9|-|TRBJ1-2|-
TGTGCCAGCAGCTTAGGAGAGGGGGTACGAGGCTACACCTTC
CASSLGEGVRGYTF
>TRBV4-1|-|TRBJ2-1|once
TGCGCCAGCAGCTTCTGGACCTACAATGAGCAGTTCTTC
CASSFWTYNEQFF
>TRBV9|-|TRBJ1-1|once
TGTGCCAGCAGCGTAGCTGGGGGCGTATGGGCTGAAGCTTTCTTT
CASSVAGGVWAEAFF
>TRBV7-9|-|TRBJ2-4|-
TGTGCCAGCAGCTTACGACAGGACGTTCAGTACTTC
CASSLRQDVQYF
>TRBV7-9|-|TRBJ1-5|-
TGTGCCAGCAGTCCGGACATATATCAGCCCCAGCATTTT
CASSPDIYQPQHF